These 4 T cell receptor beta chains were sequenced from one sample in a study of shared clonotypes between healthy human individuals. Produced via immunoSEQ multiplex PCR; TCRdb's table is partial and in-frame only. The sample holds over a million clones, about 80% seen once. The specimen was memory CD4+ T cells from PBMCs. Subset of the sample: CD45RA-negative fraction. These receptors all come from a man aged 18 to 35 in good health. Some clones in this sample may be carry-over from other donors' samples.

The CDR3 protein is CASRGWANYGYTF. The CDR3, as DNA: TGTGCCAGCAGGGGGTGGGCGAACTATGGCTACACCTTC. V is TRBV28 and J is TRBJ1-2; D unclear. This CDR3 comprises 13 residues. Germline lookup yields CDR1 MDHEN and CDR2 SYDVKM. Trimming cost V 6 bases and J 2 bases, with 10 bases left between them.

Regarding this clone: Just one base apart from a much larger clone, this may be a read error. This sample includes further DNA sequences coding for the same CDR3. The chain couples TRBV29-1 to TRBJ2-4; D is undetermined. The germline V gene has CDR1 SQVTM and CDR2 ANQGSEA. The CDR3 sequence is 13 residues long. The CDR3 nucleotides read TGCAGCGCCATCGAGATAGCCAAAAACATCCAGTACTTC. Translation gives CSAIEIAKNIQYF.

The chain recombines TRBV15 with TRBJ1-4; D may be TRBD1 (6 bases). The V gene lost 0 bases and the J gene lost 8 bases, with 13 bases spanning the gap. This CDR3 contains 15 residues. Germline assignment: CDR1 LNHNV and CDR2 YYDKDF (reference sequence). CDR3 region: CATSRDRQGQEKLFF. DNA of the CDR3: TGTGCCACCAGCAGAGATCGGCAGGGGCAGGAAAAACTGTTTTTT.

The CDR3 bases are TGTGCCAGCAGCCAAGCCGGGGGAGTCGCCAAAAACATTCAGTACTTC. As protein: CASSQAGGVAKNIQYF. The chain uses TRBV4-2 and TRBJ2-4; a weak D match, TRBD2 (6 bases). V was trimmed by 1 base and J by 1 base, leaving 11 bases between them. This CDR3 spans 16 amino acids. Germline values: CDR1 LGHNA, CDR2 YNFKEQ.